This TCR beta chain was documented in a study of neurological immune-mediated disorders. Time point denoted: longitudinal time-point 2. Ten or more counts support this clonotype. CDR3 length: 15 amino acids. Germline V gene lookup returns CDR1 SEHNR and CDR2 FQNEAQ (reference sequence). The V end lost 5 bases, the J end lost 4 bases, and 17 bases lay between the germline ends. MiXCR, applied by TCRdb to the 5' RACE reads, yields one record per CDR3 protein. Counted here are 81,000 or so distinct CDR3 sequences, approximately 13% occurring once; the ten biggest clones make up approximately 4.5%. This rearrangement joins TRBV7-9 to TRBJ1-2; D perhaps matches TRBD1 (5 bases). The origin of this receptor is a female donor with HTLV-1-associated myelopathy (HAM/TSP). The sample taken for sequencing was PBMCs. The CDR3 sequence is CASSQALGGSYGYTF. CDR3 DNA: TGTGCCAGCAGCCAGGCCCTGGGGGGTTCCTATGGCTACACCTTC.